The clone carrying this T cell receptor (beta chain) appeared once. This sample was taken from a study of control samples from healthy donors and cancer patients. CDR3 length equals 15 residues. Germline V gene lookup returns CDR1 KGHSH and CDR2 LQKENI. The V gene lost 4 bases and the J gene lost 5 bases, with 14 bases spanning the gap. Repertoires were generated with immunoSEQ multiplex PCR, while TCRdb's copy carries only in-frame clones and drops some. The repertoire includes fewer than 200,000 clones, 80% to 95% of them detected once, and roughly 1.5% sits in the top ten. What was sequenced was blood. The chain has TRBV18 and TRBJ2-2, with unresolved D. This receptor was taken from a man aged 18 to 29 in good health. In nucleotides, the CDR3 is TGTGCCAGCTCACTTTCGACATTTCCGACCGGGGAGCTGTTTTTT. This codes for CASSLSTFPTGELFF.